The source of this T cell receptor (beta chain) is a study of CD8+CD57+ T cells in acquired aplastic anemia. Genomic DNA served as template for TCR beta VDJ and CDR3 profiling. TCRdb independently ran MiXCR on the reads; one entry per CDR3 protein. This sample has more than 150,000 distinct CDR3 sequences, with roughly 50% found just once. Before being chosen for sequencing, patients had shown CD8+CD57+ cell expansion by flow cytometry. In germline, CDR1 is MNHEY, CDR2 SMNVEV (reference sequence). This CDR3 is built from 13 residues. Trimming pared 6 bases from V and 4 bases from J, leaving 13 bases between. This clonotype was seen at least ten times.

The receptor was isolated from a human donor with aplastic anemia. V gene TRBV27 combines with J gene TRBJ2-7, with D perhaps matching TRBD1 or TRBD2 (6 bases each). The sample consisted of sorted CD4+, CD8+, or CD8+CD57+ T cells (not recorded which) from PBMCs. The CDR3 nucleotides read TGTGCCAGCAGCTTTCCGGGGGCGTACGAGCAGTACTTC. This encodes CASSFPGAYEQYF.